Below are 23 T cell receptor beta chains sequenced from a single sample in a study of vaccination and CD4 T cells after COVID-19. For these TCRs, the target antigens are not known. Treatment specified: roughly 10-day PBMC culture with coronavirus spike peptide pools or control peptides (ViraFEST assay). An Oncomine TCR Beta short-read assay was used to sequence the DNA from cultured CD4+ T cells. One entry per CDR3 protein, called by TCRdb with MiXCR from the PCR reads. The data hold under 10,000 distinct CDR3 sequences, with approximately 20% observed a single time. The starting material was CD4+ T cells from blood, cultured in vitro, obtained after SARS-CoV-2 vaccination. These receptors came from a human donor who had recovered from COVID-19.

By share, this clonotype counts as medium-sized. The DNA for the CDR3 is TGCAGTGCCAAGACCACGGACATTACCGACTCCTACGAGCAGTACTTC. It yields the protein CSAKTTDITDSYEQYF. The chain combines TRBV20-1 with TRBJ2-7, with D perhaps TRBD1 (5 bases). Germline lookup yields CDR1 DFQATT and CDR2 SNEGSKA (reference sequence). This CDR3 is 16 amino acids long. The V gene lost 6 bases and the J gene lost 0 bases, with 21 bases spanning the gap.

V usage is TRBV19 and J usage is TRBJ2-1, with 11 bases identical to TRBD2. The CDR3 contains 15 residues. CDR1 is LNHDA, CDR2 SQIVND, per germline (reference sequence). Trimming cost V 3 bases and J 3 bases; bases outside gene matches: 1. The DNA of the CDR3 is TGTGCCAGTAGTATGGGACTAGCGGTCTACAATGAGCAGTTCTTC. Its translation: CASSMGLAVYNEQFF.

This clonotype was seen a few times. This chain connects TRBV28 to TRBJ2-3; D may be TRBD1 or TRBD2 (5 bases each). V lost 6 bases, J lost 3 bases, and 16 bases lay in between. The CDR3 sequence is 15 residues long. The germline V gene encodes CDR1 MDHEN and CDR2 SYDVKM. The CDR3 spells CASSPTGLGTDTQYF. As DNA, the CDR3 is TGTGCCAGCAGCCCAACGGGGCTGGGGACAGATACGCAGTATTTT.

This chain links TRBV2 with TRBJ2-1; perhaps TRBD2 as D (5 bases). Germline V gene data show CDR1 as SNHLY and CDR2 as FYNNEI. Between the trimmed V and J ends, which lost 2 bases and 15 bases, there was a span of 11 bases. The CDR3 extends over 11 amino acids. CDR3 sequence reads: CASSELRVGFF. The DNA for the CDR3 is TGTGCCAGCAGTGAACTGAGGGTAGGGTTCTTC.

The V gene is TRBV5-1, the J gene TRBJ2-3; 8 bases are shared with TRBD2. In germline, CDR1 is SGHRS, CDR2 YFSETQ. This CDR3 is built from 16 residues. Unmatched junction bases numbered 10, after V lost 4 bases and J lost 3 bases. The CDR3 region is CASSGTIGTRTDTQYF. In DNA, the CDR3 is TGCGCCAGCAGCGGGACTATCGGGACTAGAACAGATACGCAGTATTTT.

This clonotype was found many times. The gene calls are TRBV19 and TRBJ2-7; D ambiguous. V dropped 0 bases and J dropped 6 bases, with 0 bases sitting between them. Looked up from germline, CDR1 is LNHDA and CDR2 is SQIVND (reference sequence). This CDR3 contains 10 residues. The CDR3 DNA sequence: TGTGCCAGTAGTATAGACGAGCAGTACTTC. Its translation is CASSIDEQYF. Together with reference TRBV19 and TRBJ2-7, the CDR3 gives the full variable domain: DGGITQSPKYLFRKEGQNVTLSCEQNLNHDAMYWYRQDPGQGLRLIYYSQIVNDFQKGDIAEGYSVSREKKESFPLTVTSAQKNPTAFYLCASSIDEQYFGPGTRLTVT.

This clonotype was seen a few times. The V call is TRBV7-9, the J call TRBJ2-2, with D unresolved. The CDR3 extends over 14 amino acids. The V gene's germline CDR1 is SEHNR and CDR2 FQNEAQ (reference sequence). With 5 bases removed from V and 0 bases from J, the gap between germline ends came to 7 bases. CDR3 bases: TGTGCCAGCAGCCCCCTAGCGAACACCGGGGAGCTGTTTTTT. It specifies CASSPLANTGELFF.

This clonotype is judged medium-sized (0.01 to 0.1%). V is TRBV27 and J is TRBJ2-1, with 12 bases matching TRBD1. The CDR3 is 16 residues long. The germline gives CDR1 MNHEY, CDR2 SMNVEV (reference sequence). Losses at the gene ends were 0 bases for V and 8 bases for J; bases not matched to a gene: 5. DNA of the CDR3: TGTGCCAGCAGTTTATCGGGGACAGGGGGCGCCTATGAGCAGTTCTTC. Translated, it gives CASSLSGTGGAYEQFF.

This chain connects TRBV11-3 to TRBJ2-6; 9 nucleotides agree with TRBD1. This CDR3 is built from 20 residues. Losses at the gene ends were 2 bases for V and 1 base for J; bases not matched to a gene: 12. Looked up from germline, CDR1 is SGHNT and CDR2 is YENEEA. The CDR3 here is CASSLKANRDRVSGANVLTF. The CDR3 DNA follows: TGTGCCAGCAGCTTAAAGGCAAACAGGGACAGGGTGTCTGGGGCCAACGTCCTGACTTTC.

J is TRBJ1-1 and V is TRBV5-4; possibly TRBD1 for D (6 bases). The CDR3 is 14 residues long. Germline loops: CDR1 SGHNT, CDR2 YYREEE (reference sequence). V was shortened by 4 bases and J by 4 bases, with 14 bases between the two germline ends. CDR3 loop: CASSADRWVTEAFF. The CDR3 DNA is TGTGCCAGCAGCGCGGACAGATGGGTCACTGAAGCTTTCTTT. Full variable domain (missing parts from reference TRBV5-4 and TRBJ1-1): ETGVTQSPTHLIKTRGQQVTLRCSSQSGHNTVSWYQQALGQGPQFIFQYYREEENGRGNFPPRFSGLQFPNYSSELNVNALELDDSALYLCASSADRWVTEAFFGQGTRLTVV.

The J gene is TRBJ2-1, the V gene TRBV20-1; a possible D gene is TRBD2 (6 bases). Between the trimmed V and J ends, which lost 1 base and 6 bases, there was a span of 16 bases. The CDR3 sequence is 15 residues long. Germline loops: CDR1 DFQATT, CDR2 SNEGSKA (reference sequence). CDR3: CSARGRGSSLNEQFF. The CDR3 bases are TGCAGTGCTAGAGGCCGGGGGTCGTCCCTCAATGAGCAGTTCTTC.

This clonotype rates as medium-sized. The junction does not match germline at one end; this may be a read error. This rearrangement joins TRBV7-8 to TRBJ1-1; 7 bases are shared with TRBD1. Germline V lookup: CDR1 SGHVS, CDR2 FQNEAQ. This CDR3 is built from 13 residues. DNA of the CDR3: TGTGCCAGTGGGCCGGGACAGCCAGACTATGGGATCTTT. Translating gives CASGPGQPDYGIF.

CDR3 amino acids: CASSYSSTGELFF. CDR3 in DNA: TGTGCCAGCAGTTACTCGAGTACCGGGGAGCTGTTTTTT. The chain joins TRBV6-5 to TRBJ2-2; D gene ambiguous. Per the germline V gene, CDR1 is MNHEY and CDR2 is SVGAGI. Trimming took off 0 bases at V and 5 bases at J, with 4 bases between the two ends. The length of the CDR3 is 13 residues.

In its sample, this clonotype is medium-sized. The chain couples TRBV7-8 to TRBJ2-3, with TRBD2 matching 9 bases. Germline assignment: CDR1 SGHVS and CDR2 FQNEAQ. The CDR3 has 16 amino acids. V dropped 5 bases and J dropped 4; count of bases not matched to a gene: 10. The CDR3 loop reads CASSPRSGGGADTQYF. The DNA of the CDR3 is TGTGCCAGCAGCCCCCGTAGCGGGGGAGGGGCAGATACGCAGTATTTT.

The rearrangement uses TRBV20-1 and TRBJ2-4, with D hard to call. CDR3 length equals 16 residues. V lost 0 bases and J 6 bases, leaving 18 bases between the germline ends. From germline, CDR1 is DFQATT and CDR2 SNEGSKA (reference sequence). CDR3 protein: CSAREERSGLGNIQYF. The CDR3 DNA is TGCAGTGCTAGAGAGGAACGGTCTGGGTTGGGAAACATTCAGTACTTC.

This clonotype was counted only a few times. The chain joins TRBV7-9 to TRBJ2-3, with TRBD2 as a possible D gene (7 bases). Germline lookup yields CDR1 SEHNR and CDR2 FQNEAQ (reference sequence). The CDR3 length is 15 residues. With 0 bases removed from V and 4 bases from J, the gap between germline ends came to 11 bases. This CDR3 is CASSLAGGGSDTQYF. The CDR3 coding sequence is TGTGCCAGCAGCTTAGCGGGGGGGGGCTCAGATACGCAGTATTTT.

J is TRBJ1-5 and V is TRBV19; D is ambiguous. The V and J ends lost 5 bases and 8 bases respectively, with 16 bases between them. The CDR3 consists of 14 residues. Germline-derived CDR1 and CDR2 are LNHDA and SQIVND (reference sequence). The CDR3 loop is CASSPPGSGKPQHF. The CDR3, as DNA: TGTGCCAGTAGTCCTCCGGGGTCGGGGAAGCCCCAGCATTTT.

This clonotype was seen only a few times. The V call is TRBV4-1, the J call TRBJ2-7; TRBD1 matches at 11 bases. Germline V gene lookup returns CDR1 MGHRA and CDR2 YSYEKL. The ends lost 3 bases at V and 3 bases at J; junction bases unmatched: 4. This CDR3 region has 15 residues. The CDR3 sequence is CASSQGQGEGYEQYF. DNA of the CDR3: TGCGCCAGCAGCCAGGGACAGGGGGAAGGCTACGAGCAGTACTTC.

The chain links TRBV4-2 to TRBJ2-1, with 8 bases lining up with TRBD2. This CDR3 is 14 amino acids long. Germline CDR1 is LGHNA and CDR2 is YNFKEQ. Trimming cost V 4 bases and J 9 bases; bases outside gene matches: 8. The CDR3 DNA follows: TGTGCCAGCAGCCGATCCGGGACTAGATCTGAGCAGTTCTTC. The encoded protein is CASSRSGTRSEQFF.

The sample holds a few counts of this clonotype. The V gene is TRBV7-9, the J gene TRBJ1-1, with no clear D. Trimming took 5 bases from V and 2 from J, leaving 6 bases between them. Germline CDR1 and CDR2: SEHNR and FQNEAQ (reference sequence). The CDR3 has 12 amino acids. As DNA, the CDR3 is TGTGCCAGCAGCGGAGTAAACACTGAAGCTTTCTTT. Translated: CASSGVNTEAFF.

This clonotype occurred a few times. One end of the junction is discordant with germline, which a read error may explain. V gene TRBV12-3 or TRBV12-4 combines with J gene TRBJ1-2; D uncertain. The CDR3 extends over 13 amino acids. CDR3 sequence: CASSSSGGYGYTF. The CDR3, as DNA: TGTGCCAGTAGTTCCTCAGGCGGATATGGCTACACCTTC.

This clonotype counts as medium-sized (0.01 to 0.1%). The chain has TRBV6-5 and TRBJ1-2, with 12 bases that match TRBD1. CDR1 and CDR2 (germline): MNHEY, SVGAGI. The ends lost 4 bases at V and 4 bases at J; junction bases unmatched: 1. This CDR3 spans 14 amino acids. Here the CDR3 DNA reads TGTGCCAGCAGTTGGGACAGGGGGCCCTATGGCTACACCTTC. This encodes CASSWDRGPYGYTF.

This clonotype is deemed medium-sized. The chain is built from TRBV20-1 and TRBJ1-1; TRBD1 aligns across 9 bases. This CDR3 comprises 17 residues. The junction had 15 bases not matched to a gene; V was cut back by 3 bases and J by 4 bases. The germline CDR1 and CDR2 sequences are DFQATT and SNEGSKA (reference sequence). The CDR3 bases are TGCAGTGCTAGGAGATTCGGGACAGGGAGTTTCGGCACTGAAGCTTTCTTT. It translates to CSARRFGTGSFGTEAFF.